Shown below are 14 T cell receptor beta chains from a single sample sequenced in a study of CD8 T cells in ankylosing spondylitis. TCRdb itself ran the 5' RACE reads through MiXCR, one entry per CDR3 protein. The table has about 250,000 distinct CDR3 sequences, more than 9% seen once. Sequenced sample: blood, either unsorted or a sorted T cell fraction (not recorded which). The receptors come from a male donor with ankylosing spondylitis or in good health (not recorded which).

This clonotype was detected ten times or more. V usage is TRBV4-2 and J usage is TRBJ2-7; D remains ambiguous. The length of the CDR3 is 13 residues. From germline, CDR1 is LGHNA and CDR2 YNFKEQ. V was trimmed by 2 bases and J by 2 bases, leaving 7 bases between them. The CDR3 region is CASSQSTPYEQYF. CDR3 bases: TGTGCCAGCAGCCAATCAACACCCTACGAGCAGTACTTC.

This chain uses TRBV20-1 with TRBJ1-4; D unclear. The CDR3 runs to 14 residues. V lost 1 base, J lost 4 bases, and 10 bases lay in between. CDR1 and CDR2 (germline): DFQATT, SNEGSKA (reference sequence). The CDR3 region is CSARAGGNNEKLFF. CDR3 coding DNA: TGCAGTGCTAGAGCAGGCGGTAATAATGAAAAACTGTTTTTT.

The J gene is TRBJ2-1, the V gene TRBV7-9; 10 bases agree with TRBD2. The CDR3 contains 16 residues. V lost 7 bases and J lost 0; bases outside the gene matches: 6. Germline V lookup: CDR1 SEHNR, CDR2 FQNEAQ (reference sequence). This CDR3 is CASTLIAGGSYNEQFF. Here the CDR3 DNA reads TGTGCCAGCACCCTCATAGCGGGGGGCTCCTACAATGAGCAGTTCTTC.

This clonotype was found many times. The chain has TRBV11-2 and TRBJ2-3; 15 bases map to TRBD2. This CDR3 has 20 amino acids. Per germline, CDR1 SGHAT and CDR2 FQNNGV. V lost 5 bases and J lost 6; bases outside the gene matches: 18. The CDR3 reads CASSLSNPGTSGGKWDTQYF. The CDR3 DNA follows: TGTGCCAGCAGCCTATCAAACCCCGGGACTAGCGGGGGGAAATGGGATACGCAGTATTTT.

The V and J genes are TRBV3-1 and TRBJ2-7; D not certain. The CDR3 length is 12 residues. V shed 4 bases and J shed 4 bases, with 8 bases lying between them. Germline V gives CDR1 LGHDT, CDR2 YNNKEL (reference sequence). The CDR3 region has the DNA TGTGCCAGCAGCCCTAGGCGGTACGAGCAGTACTTC. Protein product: CASSPRRYEQYF.

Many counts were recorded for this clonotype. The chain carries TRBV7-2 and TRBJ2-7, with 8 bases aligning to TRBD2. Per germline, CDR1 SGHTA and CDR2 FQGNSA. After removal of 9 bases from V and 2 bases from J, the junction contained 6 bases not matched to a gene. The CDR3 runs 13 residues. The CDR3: CASRLAQTYEQYF. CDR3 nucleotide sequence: TGTGCCAGTCGACTAGCGCAAACCTACGAGCAGTACTTC.

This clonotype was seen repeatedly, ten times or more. As DNA, the CDR3 is TGCAGTGCTAGAGATAGGAATCCAAGCAGGGGCTCTGAGCAGTTCTTC. Translating gives CSARDRNPSRGSEQFF. The chain links TRBV20-1 to TRBJ2-1, with D possibly TRBD1 on 6 matching bases. Trimming took 0 bases from V and 9 from J, leaving 21 bases between them. The CDR3 consists of 16 residues. Germline V lookup: CDR1 DFQATT, CDR2 SNEGSKA (reference sequence).

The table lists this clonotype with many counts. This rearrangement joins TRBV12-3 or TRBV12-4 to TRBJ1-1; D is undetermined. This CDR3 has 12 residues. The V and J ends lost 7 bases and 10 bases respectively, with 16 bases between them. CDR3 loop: CASIVTPAGAFF. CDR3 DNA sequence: TGTGCCAGCATCGTGACCCCCGCGGGAGCTTTCTTT.

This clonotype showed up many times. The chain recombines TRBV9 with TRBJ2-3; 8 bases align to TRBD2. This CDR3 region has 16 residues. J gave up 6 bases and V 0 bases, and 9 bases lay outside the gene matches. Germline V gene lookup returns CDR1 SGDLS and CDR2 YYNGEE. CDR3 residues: CASSVGAGDIQDTQYF. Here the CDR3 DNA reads TGTGCCAGCAGCGTAGGAGCGGGAGACATCCAGGATACGCAGTATTTT. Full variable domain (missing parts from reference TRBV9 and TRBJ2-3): DSGVTQTPKHLITATGQRVTLRCSPRSGDLSVYWYQQSLDQGLQFLIQYYNGEERAKGNILERFSAQQFPDLHSELNLSSLELGDSALYFCASSVGAGDIQDTQYFGPGTRLTVL.

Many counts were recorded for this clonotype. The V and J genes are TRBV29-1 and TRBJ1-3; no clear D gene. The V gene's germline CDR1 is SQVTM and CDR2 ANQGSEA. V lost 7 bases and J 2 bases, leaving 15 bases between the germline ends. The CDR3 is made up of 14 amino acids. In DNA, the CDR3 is TGCAGCGCCTCCTTCCGGAATACTGGAAACACCATATATTTT. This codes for CSASFRNTGNTIYF.

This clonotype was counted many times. The CDR3 DNA reads as TGTGCCAGCAGTCGATCAGGGGGCTCTGGAAACACCATATATTTT. It translates to CASSRSGGSGNTIYF. The chain has TRBV12-3 or TRBV12-4 and TRBJ1-3; 7 bases line up with TRBD1. CDR3 length: 15 amino acids. Trimming at V came to 5 bases and at J to 0 bases, leaving 4 bases not matched to a gene.

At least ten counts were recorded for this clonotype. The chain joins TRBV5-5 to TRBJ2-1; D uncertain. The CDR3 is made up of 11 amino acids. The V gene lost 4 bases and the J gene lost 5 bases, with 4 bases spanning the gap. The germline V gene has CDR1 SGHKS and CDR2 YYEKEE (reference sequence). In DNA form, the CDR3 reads TGTGCCAGCAGCCCAAACAATGAGCAGTTCTTC. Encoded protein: CASSPNNEQFF.

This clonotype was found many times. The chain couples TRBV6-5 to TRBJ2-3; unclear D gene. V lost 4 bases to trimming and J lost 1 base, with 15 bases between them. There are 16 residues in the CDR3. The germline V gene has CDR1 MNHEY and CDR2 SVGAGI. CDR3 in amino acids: CASSFLRAAGTDTQYF. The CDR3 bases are TGTGCCAGCAGTTTCTTAAGGGCGGCTGGCACAGATACGCAGTATTTT.

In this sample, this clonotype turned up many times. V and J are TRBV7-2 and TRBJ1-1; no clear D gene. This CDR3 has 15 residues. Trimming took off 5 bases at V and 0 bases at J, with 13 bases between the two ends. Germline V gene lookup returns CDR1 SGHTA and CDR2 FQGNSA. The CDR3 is CASSPDGRMNTEAFF. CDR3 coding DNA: TGTGCCAGCAGCCCAGACGGACGGATGAACACTGAAGCTTTCTTT.